The sequence of this TCR beta chain was determined in a study of T-cell reconstitution after alpha-beta-depleted transplantation in children. Findings of the study overall: Newly produced T cells mostly accounted for T-cell counts and diversity one year post-transplant. The high TCRbeta diversity at day 60 in some patients came from surviving recipient T cells and thymic progenitors. Two months or so post-transplant, alpha-beta T cells reportedly derived from several hundred expanded graft clones.

Turning to this clonotype: As yet, its antigen is unknown.

Unique molecular identifiers were used to barcode this TCRbeta library. TCRdb analysed the PCR reads with MiXCR anew, one entry per CDR3 protein. The table shows 670,000 or so distinct CDR3 sequences, with about 12% occurring only once. The sequencing here drew on PBMCs, taken before TCRalphabeta/CD19-depleted stem cell transplant. This TCR came from a girl aged 2-10 years with congenital amegakaryocytic thrombocytopenia, due to receive a stem cell transplant.

The CDR3 is CASSLGGTDPSDEQFF. For the CDR3, the DNA is TGTGCCAGCAGCTTGGGTGGGACGGACCCCTCGGATGAGCAGTTCTTC. The chain has TRBV5-4 and TRBJ2-1; perhaps D is TRBD1 or TRBD2 (5 bases each). In germline, CDR1 is SGHNT, CDR2 YYREEE (reference sequence). CDR3 length: 16 residues. Trimming removed 0 bases at V and 8 bases at J, with 18 bases between.